Listed here are 21 T cell receptor beta chains from one sample, sequenced in a study of graft-versus-host responses after intestinal transplantation. Assay used: immunoSEQ multiplex PCR; TCRdb lists only in-frame clones, some missing. The repertoire holds fewer than 85,000 clones, with more than 70% as singletons. No antigens are known for them. The sequenced sample was unstimulated CD8+ T cells sorted from spleen or lymph node cells, obtained before intestinal transplant. The receptors originated from a human donor who received an intestinal transplant.

The chain employs TRBV5-5 and TRBJ1-1; 8 bases are a match to TRBD1. The CDR3 loop spans 12 amino acids. With 2 bases clipped from V and 10 bases from J, the junction kept 4 bases outside the gene matches. CDR1 is SGHKS, CDR2 YYEKEE, per germline (reference sequence). The CDR3 DNA follows: TGTGCCAGCAGCTTTTCCGGGACAGGAGCTTTCTTT. Amino acid sequence: CASSFSGTGAFF.

The count of this clone is one. The chain uses TRBV6-1 and TRBJ1-1; possibly TRBD1 for D (6 bases). The CDR3 is made up of 15 amino acids. Germline assignment: CDR1 MNHNS and CDR2 SASEGT. The V end was cut by 3 bases, the J end by 8 bases, with 19 bases between. Here the CDR3 reads CASSEPLGQKTEAFF. The CDR3 DNA follows: TGTGCCAGCAGTGAGCCCCTCGGACAGAAAACAGAAGCTTTCTTT.

CDR3: CASSLTPWTGESYEQYF. CDR3 in DNA: TGTGCCAGCAGTTTAACCCCCTGGACAGGGGAGAGCTACGAGCAGTACTTC. The chain employs TRBV27 and TRBJ2-7, with 9 bases that match TRBD1. This CDR3 has 17 residues. V was clipped by 2 bases and J by 3 bases; unmatched bases: 11. Germline V lookup: CDR1 MNHEY, CDR2 SMNVEV (reference sequence).

V gene TRBV15 combines with J gene TRBJ2-7, with D possibly TRBD1 on 6 matching bases. This CDR3 is 15 amino acids long. Germline CDR1 LNHNV, CDR2 YYDKDF (reference sequence). V lost 0 bases to trimming and J lost 3 bases, with 12 bases between them. CDR3 loop: CATSRDPQGFYEQYF. CDR3 in DNA: TGTGCCACCAGCAGAGATCCTCAGGGGTTCTACGAGCAGTACTTC. The complete variable domain, with remaining parts taken from reference TRBV15 and TRBJ2-7, reads DAMVIQNPRYQVTQFGKPVTLSCSQTLNHNVMYWYQQKSSQAPKLLFHYYDKDFNNEADTPDNFQSRRPNTSFCFLDIRSPGLGDTAMYLCATSRDPQGFYEQYFGPGTRLTVT.

The chain joins TRBV9 to TRBJ2-2; D may be TRBD2 (6 bases). The V end was cut by 0 bases, the J end by 4 bases, with 10 bases between. This CDR3 spans 15 amino acids. Looked up from germline, CDR1 is SGDLS and CDR2 is YYNGEE. The CDR3 protein is CASSVGGALTGELFF. CDR3 DNA sequence: TGTGCCAGCAGCGTAGGCGGGGCCCTCACCGGGGAGCTGTTTTTT. Full variable domain (rest looked up from reference TRBV9 and TRBJ2-2): DSGVTQTPKHLITATGQRVTLRCSPRSGDLSVYWYQQSLDQGLQFLIQYYNGEERAKGNILERFSAQQFPDLHSELNLSSLELGDSALYFCASSVGGALTGELFFGEGSRLTVL.

Note on this clone: Other DNA sequences in this sample translate to the same CDR3. J is TRBJ2-7 and V is TRBV27, with TRBD1 matching over 9 bases. The CDR3 extends over 13 amino acids. V lost 3 bases to trimming and J lost 5 bases; unmatched junction nucleotides: 2. Germline CDR1 is MNHEY and CDR2 is SMNVEV (reference sequence). CDR3 region: CASSLGQGNEQYF. Here the CDR3 DNA reads TGTGCCAGCAGTTTGGGACAGGGAAACGAGCAGTACTTC.

V and J are TRBV15 and TRBJ2-3; 10 nucleotides match TRBD2. This CDR3 is 21 amino acids long. J lost 2 bases, V lost 5 bases, and 22 bases had no gene match. Germline V gene sequence: CDR1 LNHNV, CDR2 YYDKDF (reference sequence). CDR3 in amino acids: CATSHPIRTSGTPSPTDTQYF. The CDR3 DNA sequence: TGTGCCACCAGCCATCCCATCCGGACTAGCGGCACCCCCTCTCCCACAGATACGCAGTATTTT.

The chain couples TRBV2 to TRBJ2-7; TRBD2 might be the D (5 bases). CDR3 length equals 13 residues. Looked up from germline, CDR1 is SNHLY and CDR2 is FYNNEI. Trimming cost V 8 bases and J 3 bases, with 14 bases left between them. The CDR3 sequence is CASVGGFLYEQYF. In DNA, the CDR3 is TGTGCCAGCGTAGGAGGTTTTCTCTACGAGCAGTACTTC. The whole variable domain, filled in from reference TRBV2 and TRBJ2-7, reads EPEVTQTPSHQVTQMGQEVILRCVPISNHLYFYWYRQILGQKVEFLVSFYNNEISEKSEIFDDQFSVERPDGSNFTLKIRSTKLEDSAMYFCASVGGFLYEQYFGPGTRLTVT.

The rearrangement joins TRBV10-1 to TRBJ2-3, with 7 positions matching TRBD2. The CDR3 runs 18 residues. V lost 0 bases, J lost 0 bases, and 9 bases stayed unmatched. Germline CDR1 and CDR2: WNHNN and SYGVQD (reference sequence). The CDR3 nucleotides are TGCGCCAGCAGTGAGTCGATCGTTGGGACTACTAGCACAGATACGCAGTATTTT. It yields the protein CASSESIVGTTSTDTQYF.

The gene calls are TRBV9 and TRBJ1-2; D is ambiguous. The CDR3 has 15 amino acids. V was pared by 3 bases and J by 4 bases, with 16 bases between. Germline V gene lookup returns CDR1 SGDLS and CDR2 YYNGEE. CDR3 region: CASSAAGGSVYGYTF. The CDR3 coding sequence is TGTGCCAGCAGCGCCGCCGGAGGGTCCGTCTATGGCTACACCTTC.

This clone was recorded once. Here the CDR3 omits its conserved ending phenylalanine or tryptophan, so a read error is the likely source. Because the CDR3's place on the DNA is in doubt, the DNA is left out and the CDR3 is given as listed by TCRdb. The chain employs TRBV7-9 and TRBJ2-7; the D call in the table, TRBD2, was not verified against the DNA. From germline, CDR1 is SEHNR and CDR2 FQNEAQ (reference sequence). The CDR3 adds up to 9 amino acids, both ends counted. The chain's CDR3 is CASRISYYL.

This clone was seen a few times. The J gene is TRBJ1-5, the V gene TRBV28; D not resolved. Looked up from germline, CDR1 is MDHEN and CDR2 is SYDVKM. The CDR3 contains 14 residues. Between the trimmed V and J ends, which lost 3 bases and 6 bases, there was a span of 12 bases. In DNA form, the CDR3 reads TGTGCCAGCAGTTTTGATGGGGAGGGTCAGCCCCAGCATTTT. Translated, it gives CASSFDGEGQPQHF.

The gene calls are TRBV2 and TRBJ2-7; D possibly corresponds to TRBD2 (5 bases). Germline assignment: CDR1 SNHLY and CDR2 FYNNEI. The CDR3 runs 17 residues. V lost 6 bases and J 1 base, leaving 22 bases between the germline ends. CDR3 bases: TGTGCCAGCAGAGGAGGCGGTGGGCAGGTACTTTCCTACGAGCAGTACTTC. This gives the protein CASRGGGGQVLSYEQYF.

The gene calls are TRBV30 and TRBJ2-2, with a weak D call TRBD1 (7 bases). Germline CDR1 and CDR2: GTSNPN and SVGIG (reference sequence). V was pared by 0 bases and J by 0 bases, with 23 bases between. The CDR3 length is 20 residues. CDR3 protein: CAWSVPSAEEGASNTGELFF. DNA of the CDR3: TGTGCCTGGAGTGTACCATCGGCGGAGGAGGGGGCATCGAACACCGGGGAGCTGTTTTTT.

There are a few counts of this clone. The chain recombines TRBV5-4 with TRBJ1-2, with D possibly being TRBD1 (6 bases). V dropped 5 bases and J dropped 0 bases, with 11 bases sitting between them. Germline lookup yields CDR1 SGHNT and CDR2 YYREEE (reference sequence). This CDR3 is 14 amino acids long. CDR3 sequence (DNA): TGTGCCAGCAGAGGGGGAGTGACTAACTATGGCTACACCTTC. Translated: CASRGGVTNYGYTF.

This chain links TRBV5-3 with TRBJ1-5, with 12 bases that match TRBD1. TRBV5-3 is classed as an ORF, of uncertain function. The CDR3 is 21 residues long. With 1 base clipped from V and 6 bases from J, the junction kept 20 bases outside the gene matches. This CDR3 reads CARSLLAAYSGTGGAGQPQHF. In nucleotides, the CDR3 is TGTGCCAGAAGCTTGCTTGCCGCCTATTCCGGGACAGGGGGCGCCGGTCAGCCCCAGCATTTT.

J is TRBJ1-1 and V is TRBV28, with D possibly matching TRBD1 (6 bases). This CDR3 is 13 amino acids long. V was cut by 4 bases and J by 6 bases, with 12 bases left in between. CDR1 is MDHEN, CDR2 SYDVKM, per germline. CDR3 protein: CASSSTDRPEAFF. DNA for the CDR3: TGTGCCAGCAGTTCTACCGACAGGCCTGAAGCTTTCTTT.

The V and J genes are TRBV27 and TRBJ2-1; 10 nucleotides line up with TRBD2. V lost 5 bases, J lost 5 bases, and 3 bases stayed unmatched. From germline, CDR1 is MNHEY and CDR2 SMNVEV (reference sequence). This CDR3 region has 14 residues. CDR3 amino acids: CASSRLAGDNEQFF. The CDR3 bases are TGTGCCAGCAGTAGGCTAGCGGGGGACAATGAGCAGTTCTTC.

The chain joins TRBV6-1 to TRBJ1-2; D remains ambiguous. V lost 0 bases, J lost 2 bases, and 10 bases lay in between. This CDR3 comprises 15 residues. The germline V gene has CDR1 MNHNS and CDR2 SASEGT. The CDR3 reads CASSEALAENYGYTF. Here the CDR3 DNA reads TGTGCCAGCAGTGAAGCCTTGGCGGAGAACTATGGCTACACCTTC.

The V and J genes are TRBV15 and TRBJ2-4; D remains unclear. V shed 6 bases and J shed 0 bases, with 18 bases lying between them. The CDR3 covers 17 residues. CDR1 is LNHNV, CDR2 YYDKDF, per germline (reference sequence). The CDR3 region has the DNA TGTGCCACCAGTCTCAGAGGCGCACCCTTAGCCAAAAACATTCAGTACTTC. This sequence encodes CATSLRGAPLAKNIQYF.

The chain links TRBV4-1 to TRBJ2-1; tentative D call: TRBD1 (5 bases). The V gene lost 0 bases and the J gene lost 4 bases, with 7 bases spanning the gap. Germline CDR1 is MGHRA and CDR2 is YSYEKL. The CDR3 spans 14 residues. The CDR3 coding sequence is TGCGCCAGCAGCCAAGAGGGGCCGTACAATGAGCAGTTCTTC. It is translated as CASSQEGPYNEQFF.